These T cell receptor beta chains were read from a single sample in a study of PD-1 blockade in classical Hodgkin lymphoma. Assay: immunoSEQ multiplex PCR; the TCRdb copy retains only in-frame clones and omits some. The sample yields roughly 14,000 clones, 65% to 85% seen once. The material sequenced was peripheral blood mononuclear cells (PBMCs), taken at baseline. The receptors here all came from a human donor with classical Hodgkin lymphoma. Each CDR3 is given with its conserved first and last residue. D genes are given only for firm matches. Rows give clone size only sometimes, using once, few, many, or a class for an expanded clone.

>TRBJ1-3|.|.|TRBV4-1
TGCGCCAGCAGCCAAGCTGGGGGGCGTCTCGTAAACACCATATATTTT
CASSQAGGRLVNTIYF
>TRBJ2-1|.|.|TRBV19
TGTGCCAGTAGTGCACAGGGAGGGCAGTTCTTC
CASSAQGGQFF
>TRBJ1-6|few|.|TRBV4-1
TGCGCCAGCAGCCAAGTCCAGGGCACCCATTCACCCCTCCACTTT
CASSQVQGTHSPLHF
>TRBJ2-7|.|.|TRBV6-5
TGTGCCAGCAGTCCGGGACTCAACGGCGAGCAGTACTTC
CASSPGLNGEQYF
>TRBJ2-4|few|.|TRBV27
TGTGCCAGCAGGATTAGAATTCCGGGACCCAGGAAAGGAACTTTAGCCAAAAACATTCAGTACTTC
CASRIRIPGPRKGTLAKNIQYF
>TRBJ1-5|.|.|TRBV6-1
TGTGCCAGCAGTCCCCGGCTGAATAGCAATCAGCCCCAGCATTTT
CASSPRLNSNQPQHF
>TRBJ2-5|once|TRBD1|TRBV7-3
TGTGCCAGCAGCCCGAGGACAGGGGGAGAGACCCAGTACTTC
CASSPRTGGETQYF
>TRBJ2-5|.|.|TRBV7-3
TGTGCCAGCAGCTTAACCCACGTGGGAGGAGCTAGGGAGACCCAGTACTTC
CASSLTHVGGARETQYF
>TRBJ2-1|.|TRBD2|TRBV29-1
TGCAGCGTTGATCTGACTAGCGGACCATACAATGAGCAGTTCTTC
CSVDLTSGPYNEQFF
>TRBJ1-2|few|.|TRBV4-2
TGTGCCAGCAGCCAAGGAGGTGGCTACACCTTC
CASSQGGGYTF
>TRBJ2-1|.|TRBD2|TRBV29-1
TGCAGCGTGCGGGGCAGGCGGGAGGTGGCCAATGAGCAGTTCTTC
CSVRGRREVANEQFF
>TRBJ2-7|.|.|TRBV10-3
TGTGCCATCGGAGGGGGTTTCGGGACCTACGAGCAGTACTTC
CAIGGGFGTYEQYF
>TRBJ1-3|.|.|TRBV6-5
TGTGCCAGCATGAGGGGAAACACCATATATTTT
CASMRGNTIYF
>TRBJ2-1|.|TRBD2|TRBV19
TGTGCCAGTAGCAGACTAGCGGGAGGGCTCAATGAGCAGTTCTTC
CASSRLAGGLNEQFF
>TRBJ1-1|.|.|TRBV6-1
TGTGCCAGCAGTGAATATGGTAGGGTAGCTTTCTTT
CASSEYGRVAFF
>TRBJ1-3|.|.|TRBV27
TGTGCCAGCAGCGAGAGCCGGGCCTACTCTGGAAACACCATATATTTT
CASSESRAYSGNTIYF
>TRBJ2-7|.|.|TRBV6-1
TGTGCCAGCAGTGGGTCCCGGGCCAACGAGCAGTACTTC
CASSGSRANEQYF
>TRBJ2-7|.|.|TRBV20-1
TGCAGTGCTAGTTTCAGGAGGGAGCAGTACTTC
CSASFRREQYF
>TRBJ1-2|once|.|TRBV19
TGTGCCAGTAGTATCCGGCTGGGGCACTATGGCTACACCTTC
CASSIRLGHYGYTF
>TRBJ2-5|once|.|TRBV4-3
TGCGCCAGCAGCCAAGATGGGATCGGGACCCAGTACTTC
CASSQDGIGTQYF
>TRBJ2-1|.|.|TRBV6-1
TGTGCCAGCAGTGAAGTTATGGTTGATGAGCAGTTCTTC
CASSEVMVDEQFF
>TRBJ2-1|.|TRBD2|TRBV5-4
TGTGCCAGCAGCGGGGGACTAGCGGCCTCCTACAATGAGCAGTTCTTC
CASSGGLAASYNEQFF
>TRBJ1-3|.|.|TRBV18
TGTGCCAGCTCACCATACGGCGTTACCTCTGGAAACACCATATATTTT
CASSPYGVTSGNTIYF
>TRBJ2-3|.|TRBD2|TRBV7-9
TGTGCCAGCAGCCCCTACCGGTCTAGCGGGCCCTCCGATACGCAGTATTTT
CASSPYRSSGPSDTQYF
>TRBJ2-4|.|.|TRBV11-3
TGTGCCAGCAGCTCGGCCGCAAACATTCAGTACTTC
CASSSAANIQYF
>TRBJ1-1|.|.|TRBV28
TGTGCCAGCAGTTTTGGTCCTGCCACTGAAGCTTTCTTT
CASSFGPATEAFF
>TRBJ1-1|once|TRBD1|TRBV6-5
TGTGCCAGCAGTCGCCAGGGGGTGAACACTGAAGCTTTCTTT
CASSRQGVNTEAFF
>TRBJ1-1|.|.|TRBV18
TGTGCCAGCTCATCGATCCGGGACGGCACTGAAGCTTTCTTT
CASSSIRDGTEAFF
>TRBJ2-4|.|.|TRBV7-2
TGTGCCAGCAGCTTAGACCCGGGAATGGGCATTCAGTACTTC
CASSLDPGMGIQYF
>TRBJ1-2|.|.|TRBV5-4
TGTGCCAGCAGCTTGGTTGTAGGGGGGAACTATGGCTACACCTTC
CASSLVVGGNYGYTF
>TRBJ1-2|.|.|TRBV2
TGTGCCAGCACCCAAAGGGCAATCCACTATGGCTACACCTTC
CASTQRAIHYGYTF
>TRBJ1-2|.|.|TRBV28
TGTGCCAGCAGTTGGTACCAGGGGTACTATGGCTACACCTTC
CASSWYQGYYGYTF
>TRBJ1-2|.|.|TRBV28
TGTGCCAGCAGGAAAATTCTCTATGGCTACACCTTC
CASRKILYGYTF
>TRBJ2-3|few|.|TRBV5-1
TGCGCCAGCAGACTAGGGCCTAGCACAGATACGCAGTATTTT
CASRLGPSTDTQYF
>TRBJ2-7|.|TRBD1|TRBV30
TGTGCCTGGATTGGGACAGCAAACTACGAGCAGTACTTC
CAWIGTANYEQYF
>TRBJ2-2|.|.|TRBV7-9
TGTGCCAGCAGCTTAGTTCAGACCGGGGAGCTGTTTTTT
CASSLVQTGELFF
>TRBJ2-1|.|TRBD2|TRBV19
TGTGCCAGTAGTACAAGGACTAGCAGCAATGAGCAGTTCTTC
CASSTRTSSNEQFF
>TRBJ1-1|.|.|TRBV28
TGTGCTTCAGGCGGGCGGACAGCCCTGTACACTGAAGCTTTCTTT
CASGGRTALYTEAFF
>TRBJ2-2|.|TRBD1|TRBV27
TGTGCCAGCACCCCCGGTTTGGGACAGGGGGCCACCGGGGAGCTGTTTTTT
CASTPGLGQGATGELFF
>TRBJ2-7|few|TRBD2|TRBV6-5
TGTGCCAGCAGTTACCGGGAGGGCTCCTACGAGCAGTACTTC
CASSYREGSYEQYF
>TRBJ1-1|.|TRBD1|TRBV11-2
TGTGCCAGCAGCTCATACAGGGGGCGGGGGAACACTGAAGCTTTCTTT
CASSSYRGRGNTEAFF
>TRBJ2-2|.|TRBD1|TRBV7-2
TGTGCCAGCAGCTTATTCCGGGACAGGAACACCGGGGAGCTGTTTTTT
CASSLFRDRNTGELFF
>TRBJ1-2|.|.|TRBV28
TGTGCCAGCAGTTTTTCCCATCCTAGCTATGGCTACACCTTC
CASSFSHPSYGYTF
>TRBJ2-1|once|.|TRBV5-4
TGTGCCAGCAGGGCCTCCCCCGGGAGCGGGAATGAGCAGTTCTTC
CASRASPGSGNEQFF
>TRBJ1-2|few|.|TRBV7-2
TGTGCCAGCAGCCCCCAGACGTCTATGTATGGCTACACCTTC
CASSPQTSMYGYTF
>TRBJ1-2|.|.|TRBV5-1
TGCGCCAGCAGCTTGGATACAGGTCGGGGCGGCTACACCTTC
CASSLDTGRGGYTF